These T cell receptor beta chains were read from a single sample in a study of OX40 agonist ivuxolimab in advanced cancers. Using immunoSEQ multiplex PCR, the repertoire was profiled, and TCRdb retains in-frame clones only, with some absent. The sample lists about 48,000 clones; around 84% were seen once. The sample in question was CD4+ or CD8+ T cells sorted from blood, obtained in a trial of the OX40 agonist ivuxolimab. The source is an adult with an advanced solid tumor such as melanoma, head and neck, liver or kidney cancer. CDR3s include the opening cysteine and the closing phenylalanine or tryptophan. Fields, in order: D gene, J gene, V gene, clone size, CDR3 protein, CDR3 DNA. The D gene is left open where the match is weak. Expanded clones are given a class, and other clones once, few, many or no size at all.

d_gene: .; j_gene: TRBJ1-1; v_gene: TRBV6-6; abundance: .; CDR3aa: CASSSQAEAFF; CDR3nt: TGTGCCAGCAGTTCCCAGGCTGAAGCTTTCTTT
d_gene: .; j_gene: TRBJ2-3; v_gene: TRBV5-6; abundance: .; CDR3aa: CASSLTGNTDTQYF; CDR3nt: TGTGCCAGCAGCTTGACGGGGAACACAGATACGCAGTATTTT
d_gene: TRBD1; j_gene: TRBJ1-2; v_gene: TRBV9; abundance: .; CDR3aa: CASSVDSTGFYGYTF; CDR3nt: TGTGCCAGCAGCGTCGACTCGACAGGGTTTTATGGCTACACCTTC
d_gene: .; j_gene: TRBJ2-2; v_gene: TRBV7-3; abundance: .; CDR3aa: CASRWDLNTGELFF; CDR3nt: TGTGCCAGCAGGTGGGACCTGAACACCGGGGAGCTGTTTTTT
d_gene: .; j_gene: TRBJ1-1; v_gene: TRBV5-5; abundance: once; CDR3aa: CASSGGQLMNTEAFF; CDR3nt: TGTGCCAGCAGCGGCGGACAGTTAATGAACACTGAAGCTTTCTTT
d_gene: .; j_gene: TRBJ1-2; v_gene: TRBV18; abundance: .; CDR3aa: CASSPSGLHGYTF; CDR3nt: TGTGCCAGCTCACCATCGGGTCTCCATGGCTACACCTTC
d_gene: .; j_gene: TRBJ1-1; v_gene: TRBV30; abundance: .; CDR3aa: CAWAPHNEAFF; CDR3nt: TGTGCCTGGGCCCCCCATAATGAAGCTTTCTTT
d_gene: .; j_gene: TRBJ1-1; v_gene: TRBV6-5; abundance: .; CDR3aa: CASSYRLNTEAFF; CDR3nt: TGTGCCAGCAGTTACCGGTTGAACACTGAAGCTTTCTTT
d_gene: .; j_gene: TRBJ1-1; v_gene: TRBV7-3; abundance: .; CDR3aa: CASSPDRTRRNYRNTEAFF; CDR3nt: TGTGCCAGCAGCCCCGACCGAACCAGGAGAAATTACCGGAACACTGAAGCTTTCTTT
d_gene: .; j_gene: TRBJ1-6; v_gene: TRBV7-9; abundance: .; CDR3aa: CASSLSTYNSPLHF; CDR3nt: TGTGCCAGCAGCTTGAGTACCTATAATTCACCCCTCCACTTT
d_gene: .; j_gene: TRBJ1-1; v_gene: TRBV28; abundance: .; CDR3aa: CASSLGAVFEAFF; CDR3nt: TGTGCCAGCAGCCTAGGGGCGGTATTCGAGGCTTTCTTT
d_gene: .; j_gene: TRBJ2-1; v_gene: TRBV5-1; abundance: .; CDR3aa: CASSLAPTGTGARNEQFF; CDR3nt: TGCGCCAGCAGCTTGGCCCCCACAGGGACGGGAGCACGAAATGAGCAGTTCTTC
d_gene: .; j_gene: TRBJ1-1; v_gene: TRBV18; abundance: .; CDR3aa: CASSPTRMNTEAFF; CDR3nt: TGTGCCAGCTCACCCACGAGGATGAACACTGAAGCTTTCTTT
d_gene: .; j_gene: TRBJ2-1; v_gene: TRBV5-1; abundance: .; CDR3aa: CASSLQGASSYNEQFF; CDR3nt: TGCGCCAGCAGCTTGCAAGGGGCTTCTTCCTACAATGAGCAGTTCTTC
d_gene: .; j_gene: TRBJ1-2; v_gene: TRBV5-5; abundance: .; CDR3aa: CASSIDRRTSGYTF; CDR3nt: TGTGCCAGCAGCATTGACAGGCGGACCTCTGGCTACACCTTC
d_gene: .; j_gene: TRBJ1-1; v_gene: TRBV6-6; abundance: .; CDR3aa: CASSYSEGYSTEAFF; CDR3nt: TGTGCCAGCAGTTACTCCGAGGGTTACAGCACTGAAGCTTTCTTT
d_gene: .; j_gene: TRBJ2-7; v_gene: TRBV5-1; abundance: .; CDR3aa: CASSLMGYEQYF; CDR3nt: TGCGCCAGCAGCTTGATGGGGTACGAGCAGTACTTC
d_gene: TRBD2; j_gene: TRBJ2-1; v_gene: TRBV28; abundance: .; CDR3aa: CASSLSGVPGQFF; CDR3nt: TGTGCCAGCAGTTTAAGCGGGGTTCCTGGGCAGTTCTTC
d_gene: TRBD2; j_gene: TRBJ2-7; v_gene: TRBV5-6; abundance: few; CDR3aa: CASTYSGRASYEQYF; CDR3nt: TGTGCCAGCACCTATAGCGGGAGGGCCTCCTACGAGCAGTACTTC
d_gene: TRBD2; j_gene: TRBJ2-1; v_gene: TRBV18; abundance: .; CDR3aa: CASSWTGGEYNEQFF; CDR3nt: TGTGCCAGCTCCTGGACGGGAGGAGAGTACAATGAGCAGTTCTTC
d_gene: .; j_gene: TRBJ1-2; v_gene: TRBV18; abundance: .; CDR3aa: CASSQEGSRYGYTF; CDR3nt: TGTGCCAGCTCACAGGAAGGGTCTAGATATGGCTACACCTTC
d_gene: .; j_gene: TRBJ1-5; v_gene: TRBV6-1; abundance: .; CDR3aa: CASSRGSQQPQHF; CDR3nt: TGTGCCAGCAGTCGGGGTTCCCAACAGCCCCAGCATTTT
d_gene: .; j_gene: TRBJ2-5; v_gene: TRBV21-1; abundance: .; CDR3aa: CASSYERDGETQYF; CDR3nt: TGTGCCAGCAGCTACGAGCGGGACGGGGAGACCCAGTACTTC
d_gene: .; j_gene: TRBJ2-1; v_gene: TRBV6-5; abundance: .; CDR3aa: CASSSPAEGGEQFF; CDR3nt: TGTGCCAGCAGTTCCCCAGCGGAGGGAGGTGAGCAGTTCTTC
d_gene: .; j_gene: TRBJ1-5; v_gene: TRBV6-1; abundance: few; CDR3aa: CASSVAAYQPQHF; CDR3nt: TGTGCCAGCAGTGTCGCCGCCTACCAGCCCCAGCATTTT
d_gene: .; j_gene: TRBJ1-5; v_gene: TRBV5-6; abundance: few; CDR3aa: CASSTGPSNQPQHF; CDR3nt: TGTGCCAGCAGCACCGGTCCTAGCAATCAGCCCCAGCATTTT
d_gene: .; j_gene: TRBJ2-7; v_gene: TRBV21-1; abundance: .; CDR3aa: CASSKVPGDAYEQYF; CDR3nt: TGTGCCAGCAGCAAAGTACCGGGAGACGCCTACGAGCAGTACTTC
d_gene: .; j_gene: TRBJ2-5; v_gene: TRBV5-4; abundance: .; CDR3aa: CASSLVVSQETQYF; CDR3nt: TGTGCCAGCAGCTTGGTAGTTAGCCAAGAGACCCAGTACTTC
d_gene: TRBD2; j_gene: TRBJ2-3; v_gene: TRBV7-2; abundance: .; CDR3aa: CASSYGLAADTQYF; CDR3nt: TGTGCCAGCAGCTACGGACTAGCTGCAGATACGCAGTATTTT
d_gene: .; j_gene: TRBJ1-5; v_gene: TRBV6-1; abundance: .; CDR3aa: CASKSGGTRRAQHF; CDR3nt: TGTGCCAGCAAAAGCGGGGGGACCCGTCGAGCCCAGCATTTT
d_gene: .; j_gene: TRBJ2-2; v_gene: TRBV2; abundance: .; CDR3aa: CASTERINTGELFF; CDR3nt: TGTGCCAGCACTGAGAGGATTAACACCGGGGAGCTGTTTTTT
d_gene: .; j_gene: TRBJ1-5; v_gene: TRBV21-1; abundance: once; CDR3aa: CASSKVEGGRPQHF; CDR3nt: TGTGCCAGCAGCAAAGTGGAAGGGGGAAGGCCCCAGCATTTT
d_gene: .; j_gene: TRBJ1-1; v_gene: TRBV6-5; abundance: .; CDR3aa: CASSYSGGEDKAFF; CDR3nt: TGTGCCAGCAGTTACTCGGGGGGAGAGGATAAAGCTTTCTTT
d_gene: TRBD1; j_gene: TRBJ1-2; v_gene: TRBV6-6; abundance: .; CDR3aa: CASKDPRGGARGYTF; CDR3nt: TGTGCCAGCAAGGATCCCCGAGGGGGCGCGCGGGGCTACACCTTC
d_gene: TRBD2; j_gene: TRBJ2-3; v_gene: TRBV10-3; abundance: .; CDR3aa: CAIPVAGPTDTQYF; CDR3nt: TGTGCCATCCCCGTAGCGGGACCGACAGATACGCAGTATTTT